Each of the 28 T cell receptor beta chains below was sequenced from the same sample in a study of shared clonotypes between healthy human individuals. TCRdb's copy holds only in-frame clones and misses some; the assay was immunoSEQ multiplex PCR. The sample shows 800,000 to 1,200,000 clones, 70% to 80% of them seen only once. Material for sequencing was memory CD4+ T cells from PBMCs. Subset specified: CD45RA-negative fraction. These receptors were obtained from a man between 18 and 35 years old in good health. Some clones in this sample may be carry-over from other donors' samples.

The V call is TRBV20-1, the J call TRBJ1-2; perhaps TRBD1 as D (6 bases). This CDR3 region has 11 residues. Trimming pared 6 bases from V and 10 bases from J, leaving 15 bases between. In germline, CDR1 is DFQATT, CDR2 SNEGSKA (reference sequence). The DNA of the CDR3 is TGCAGTGCGGGACCGGGACAACTCTACACCTTC. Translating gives CSAGPGQLYTF.

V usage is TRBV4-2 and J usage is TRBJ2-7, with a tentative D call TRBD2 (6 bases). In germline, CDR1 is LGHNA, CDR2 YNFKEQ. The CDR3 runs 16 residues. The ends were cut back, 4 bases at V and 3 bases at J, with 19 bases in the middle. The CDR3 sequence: CASSPYGGMDNYEQYF. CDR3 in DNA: TGTGCCAGCAGCCCCTACGGCGGGATGGATAACTACGAGCAGTACTTC.

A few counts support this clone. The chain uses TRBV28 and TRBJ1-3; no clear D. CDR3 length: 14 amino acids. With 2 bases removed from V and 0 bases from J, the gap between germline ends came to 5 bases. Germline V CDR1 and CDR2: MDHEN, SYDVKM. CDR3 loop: CASSLIASGNTIYF. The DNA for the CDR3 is TGTGCCAGCAGTTTAATAGCCTCTGGAAACACCATATATTTT.

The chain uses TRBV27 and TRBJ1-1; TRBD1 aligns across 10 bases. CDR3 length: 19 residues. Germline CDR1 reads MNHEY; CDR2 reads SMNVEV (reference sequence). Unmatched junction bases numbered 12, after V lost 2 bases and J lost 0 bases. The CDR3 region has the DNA TGTGCCAGCAGTTTACCAGGGACAGGGGTTCTAATGGTGAACACTGAAGCTTTCTTT. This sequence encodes CASSLPGTGVLMVNTEAFF.

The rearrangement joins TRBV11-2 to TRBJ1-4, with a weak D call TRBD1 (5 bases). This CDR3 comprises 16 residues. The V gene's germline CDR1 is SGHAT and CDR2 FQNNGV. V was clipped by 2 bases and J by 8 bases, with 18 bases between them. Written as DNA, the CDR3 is TGTGCCAGCAGCTTATTTCTCGGGGCGAGCGACGAAAAACTGTTTTTT. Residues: CASSLFLGASDEKLFF.

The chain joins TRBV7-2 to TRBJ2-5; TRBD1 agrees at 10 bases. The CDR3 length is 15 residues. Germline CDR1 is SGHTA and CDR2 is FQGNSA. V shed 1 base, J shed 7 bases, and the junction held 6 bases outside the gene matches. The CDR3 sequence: CASSLGTGGVGTQYF. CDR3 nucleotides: TGTGCCAGCAGCTTAGGGACAGGGGGTGTGGGGACCCAGTACTTC.

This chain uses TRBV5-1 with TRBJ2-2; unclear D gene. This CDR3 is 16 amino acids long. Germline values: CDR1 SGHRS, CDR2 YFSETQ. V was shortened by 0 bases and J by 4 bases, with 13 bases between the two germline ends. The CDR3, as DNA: TGCGCCAGCAGCTTGGAGCTAGTCGTTGGCACCGGGGAGCTGTTTTTT. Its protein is CASSLELVVGTGELFF.

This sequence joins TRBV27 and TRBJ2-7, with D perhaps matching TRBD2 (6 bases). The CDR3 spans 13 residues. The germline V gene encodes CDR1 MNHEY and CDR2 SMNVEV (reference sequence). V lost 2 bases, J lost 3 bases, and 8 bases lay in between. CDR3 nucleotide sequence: TGTGCCAGCAGTTTAGGAGGGGTCTACGAGCAGTACTTC. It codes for CASSLGGVYEQYF.

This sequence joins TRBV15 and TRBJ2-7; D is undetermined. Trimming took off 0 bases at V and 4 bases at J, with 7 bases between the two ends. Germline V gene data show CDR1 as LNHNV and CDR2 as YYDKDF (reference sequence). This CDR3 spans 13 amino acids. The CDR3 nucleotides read TGTGCCACCAGCAGAGAGTCCGGGTACGAGCAGTACTTC. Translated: CATSRESGYEQYF.

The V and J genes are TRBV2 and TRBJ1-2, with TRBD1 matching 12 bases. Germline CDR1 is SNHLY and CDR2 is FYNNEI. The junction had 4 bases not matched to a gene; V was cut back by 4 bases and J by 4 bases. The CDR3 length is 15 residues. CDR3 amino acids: CASSGGQGASYGYTF. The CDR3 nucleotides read TGTGCCAGCAGTGGGGGACAGGGGGCCAGCTATGGCTACACCTTC.

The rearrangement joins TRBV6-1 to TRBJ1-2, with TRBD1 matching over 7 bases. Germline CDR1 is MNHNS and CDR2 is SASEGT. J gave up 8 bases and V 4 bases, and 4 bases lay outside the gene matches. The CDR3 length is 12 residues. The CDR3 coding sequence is TGTGCCAGCAGTGTAGACAGGGACGGCTACACCTTC. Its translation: CASSVDRDGYTF.

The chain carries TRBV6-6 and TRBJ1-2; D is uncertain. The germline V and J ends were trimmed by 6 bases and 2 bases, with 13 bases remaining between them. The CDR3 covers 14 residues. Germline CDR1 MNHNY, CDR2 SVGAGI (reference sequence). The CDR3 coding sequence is TGTGCCAGCAGATCGGACGGCTTCAACTATGGCTACACCTTC. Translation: CASRSDGFNYGYTF.

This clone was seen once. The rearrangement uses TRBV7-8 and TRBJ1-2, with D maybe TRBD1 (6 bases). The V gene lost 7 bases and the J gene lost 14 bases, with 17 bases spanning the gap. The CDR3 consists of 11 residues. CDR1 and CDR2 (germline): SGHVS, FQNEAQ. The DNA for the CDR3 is TGTGCCAGCACGCGGGCAGGGGAGCTTACCTTC. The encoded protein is CASTRAGELTF.

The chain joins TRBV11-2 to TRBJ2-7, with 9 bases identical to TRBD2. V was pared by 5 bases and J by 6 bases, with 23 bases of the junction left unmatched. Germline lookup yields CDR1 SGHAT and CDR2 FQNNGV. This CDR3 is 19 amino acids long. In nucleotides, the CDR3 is TGTGCCAGCAGCCCCCGCTTTGCGGGAGGGCCTCTTCTTATGGGCGAGCAGTACTTC. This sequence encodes CASSPRFAGGPLLMGEQYF.

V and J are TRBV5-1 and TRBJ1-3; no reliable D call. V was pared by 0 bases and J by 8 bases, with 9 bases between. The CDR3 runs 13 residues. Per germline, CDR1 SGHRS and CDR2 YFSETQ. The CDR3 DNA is TGCGCCAGCAGCTTGGGACCCGGGGACACCATATATTTT. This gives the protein CASSLGPGDTIYF.

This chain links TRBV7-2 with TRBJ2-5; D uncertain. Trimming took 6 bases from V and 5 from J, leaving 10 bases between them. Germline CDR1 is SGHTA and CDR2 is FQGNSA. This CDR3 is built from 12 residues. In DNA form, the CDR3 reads TGTGCCAGCAGACTCGCTAGGGAGACCCAGTACTTC. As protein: CASRLARETQYF. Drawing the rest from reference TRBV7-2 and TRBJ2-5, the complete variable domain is GAGVSQSPSNKVTEKGKDVELRCDPISGHTALYWYRQSLGQGLEFLIYFQGNSAPDKSGLPSDRFSAERTGGSVSTLTIQRTQQEDSAVYLCASRLARETQYFGPGTRLLVL.

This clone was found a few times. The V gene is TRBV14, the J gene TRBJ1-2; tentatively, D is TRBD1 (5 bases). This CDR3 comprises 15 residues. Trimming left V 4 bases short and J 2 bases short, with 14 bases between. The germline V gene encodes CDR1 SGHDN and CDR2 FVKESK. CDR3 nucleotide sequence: TGTGCCAGCAGCCGTCCAGGGTTTACGAACTATGGCTACACCTTC. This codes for CASSRPGFTNYGYTF.

CDR3 bases: TGTGCCAGCAGCTTACTTGTAGCGGGAGGAGAGACCCAGTACTTC. It yields the protein CASSLLVAGGETQYF. The chain links TRBV11-2 to TRBJ2-5; 10 nucleotides line up with TRBD2. J lost 4 bases, V lost 2 bases, and 4 bases had no gene match. This CDR3 is built from 15 residues. CDR1 and CDR2 from the germline V gene are SGHAT and FQNNGV. Complete variable domain (other parts from reference TRBV11-2 and TRBJ2-5): EAGVAQSPRYKIIEKRQSVAFWCNPISGHATLYWYQQILGQGPKLLIQFQNNGVVDDSQLPKDRFSAERLKGVDSTLKIQPAKLEDSAVYLCASSLLVAGGETQYFGPGTRLLVL.

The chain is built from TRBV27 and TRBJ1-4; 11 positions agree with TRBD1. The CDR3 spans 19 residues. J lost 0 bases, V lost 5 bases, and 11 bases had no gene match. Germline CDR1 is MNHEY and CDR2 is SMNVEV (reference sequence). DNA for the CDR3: TGTGCCAGCAGTCCCCGGACAGGGGGCTTTGGAGCAACTAATGAAAAACTGTTTTTT. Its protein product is CASSPRTGGFGATNEKLFF.

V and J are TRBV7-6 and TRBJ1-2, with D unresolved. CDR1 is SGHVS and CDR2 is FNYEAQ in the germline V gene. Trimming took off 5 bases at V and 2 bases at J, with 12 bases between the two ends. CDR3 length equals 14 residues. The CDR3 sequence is CASSPISANYGYTF. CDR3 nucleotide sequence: TGTGCCAGCAGCCCTATATCGGCCAACTATGGCTACACCTTC.

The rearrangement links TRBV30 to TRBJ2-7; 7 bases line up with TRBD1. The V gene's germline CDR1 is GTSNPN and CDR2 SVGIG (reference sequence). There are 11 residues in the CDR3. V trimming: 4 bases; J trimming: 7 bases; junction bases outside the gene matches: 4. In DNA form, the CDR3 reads TGTGCCTGGAACCGCAGGGGGGAGCAGTACTTC. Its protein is CAWNRRGEQYF.

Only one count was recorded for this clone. In nucleotides, the CDR3 is TGTGCCAGCAGCTTATGGACAGCGTACCAAGAGACCCAGTACTTC. This encodes CASSLWTAYQETQYF. J is TRBJ2-5 and V is TRBV7-8; tentatively, D is TRBD1 (6 bases). CDR1 is SGHVS and CDR2 is FQNEAQ in the germline V gene. CDR3 length: 15 amino acids. V was pared by 2 bases and J by 0 bases, with 10 bases between.

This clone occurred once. The CDR3 DNA reads TGTGCCAGCAGTGACAGCCTCAATCAGCCCCAGCATTTT. Translating gives CASSDSLNQPQHF. V gene TRBV6-4 combines with J gene TRBJ1-5; D is unclear. Germline loops: CDR1 MRHNA, CDR2 SNTAGT. Trimming removed 2 bases at V and 3 bases at J, with 5 bases between. This CDR3 contains 13 residues.

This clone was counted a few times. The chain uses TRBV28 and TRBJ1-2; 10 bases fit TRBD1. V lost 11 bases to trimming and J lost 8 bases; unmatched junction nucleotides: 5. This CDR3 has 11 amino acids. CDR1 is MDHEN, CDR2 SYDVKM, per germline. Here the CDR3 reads CAVRDRGGYTF. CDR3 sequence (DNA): TGTGCCGTCCGGGACAGGGGCGGCTACACCTTC.

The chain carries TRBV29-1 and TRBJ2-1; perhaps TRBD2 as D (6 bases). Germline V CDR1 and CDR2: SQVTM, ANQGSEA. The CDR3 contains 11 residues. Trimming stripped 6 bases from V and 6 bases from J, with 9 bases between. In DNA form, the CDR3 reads TGCAGCGTCGGGGACTTCAATGAGCAGTTCTTC. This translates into CSVGDFNEQFF.

CDR3: CSASQGDYEQYF. CDR3 in DNA: TGCAGCGCCTCACAGGGAGACTACGAGCAGTACTTC. This chain links TRBV29-1 with TRBJ2-7; TRBD1 might be the D (6 bases). Per germline, CDR1 SQVTM and CDR2 ANQGSEA. There are 12 residues in the CDR3. V was shortened by 7 bases and J by 3 bases, with 13 bases between the two germline ends.

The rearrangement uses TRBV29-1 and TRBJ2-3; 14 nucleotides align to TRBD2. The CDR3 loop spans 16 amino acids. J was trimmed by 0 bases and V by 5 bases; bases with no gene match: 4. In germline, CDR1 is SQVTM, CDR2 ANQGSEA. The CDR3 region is CSVPGLAGESTDTQYF. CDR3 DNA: TGCAGCGTTCCGGGACTAGCGGGAGAGAGCACAGATACGCAGTATTTT.

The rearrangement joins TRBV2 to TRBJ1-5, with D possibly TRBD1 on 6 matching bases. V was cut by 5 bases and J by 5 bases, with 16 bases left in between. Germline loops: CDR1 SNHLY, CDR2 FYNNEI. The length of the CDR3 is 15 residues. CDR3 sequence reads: CASSTGGPIYQPQHF. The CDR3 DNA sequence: TGTGCCAGCAGTACGGGGGGGCCGATTTATCAGCCCCAGCATTTT.